This T cell receptor beta chain derives from a study of shared clonotypes between healthy human individuals. Unsorted PBMC DNA was run through sequencing on ten immunoSEQ deep assay plates. Authors' methods: Owing to the provision of junction-only sequences devoid of quality scores by immunoSEQ, filtering differed. Method: immunoSEQ multiplex PCR; TCRdb's copy keeps in-frame clones and lacks some. That table is the source of V, J and clone size, and D and trimming were worked out from the DNA. The sample lists about 520,000 clones, around 73% occurring once. This CDR3 is built from 16 residues. V was cut by 0 bases and J by 0 bases, with 12 bases left in between. From germline, CDR1 is SGHRS and CDR2 YFSETQ.

The clonotype comes from a woman aged 40 to 50 in good health. Some clones in this sample may be carry-over from other donors' samples. This rearrangement joins TRBV5-1 to TRBJ1-1; D gene unclear. Sequences were obtained from PBMCs. The CDR3 sequence is CASSLAASLMNTEAFF. The CDR3 region has the DNA TGCGCCAGCAGCTTGGCTGCCAGTCTCATGAACACTGAAGCTTTCTTT.